Shown below are 2 T cell receptor beta chains from a single sample sequenced in a study of blood T cell repertoires in COVID-19. The data were produced by immunoSEQ multiplex PCR, yet TCRdb's version contains in-frame clones alone and is incomplete. The sample yields roughly 410,000 clones, approximately 90% seen once. The sample was peripheral blood. The receptors shown here come from a middle-aged woman with COVID-19, enrolled during active disease.

This rearrangement joins TRBV6-6 to TRBJ1-4; 10 bases fit TRBD1. CDR1 and CDR2 from the germline V gene are MNHNY and SVGAGI (reference sequence). The CDR3 consists of 15 residues. The ends lost 6 bases at V and 5 bases at J; junction bases unmatched: 6. The CDR3 coding sequence is TGTGCCAGCAGCCGACGGACAGGGGGGAATGAAAAACTGTTTTTT. It translates to CASSRRTGGNEKLFF.

The rearrangement uses TRBV7-9 and TRBJ2-3; D not resolved. V was shortened by 3 bases and J by 5 bases, with 6 bases between the two germline ends. The length of the CDR3 is 12 residues. The germline CDR1 and CDR2 sequences are SEHNR and FQNEAQ (reference sequence). The CDR3 here is CASSFSGDTQYF. The CDR3 coding sequence is TGTGCCAGCAGCTTTAGTGGAGATACGCAGTATTTT.